A single sample is the source of the 30 T cell receptor beta chains below, sequenced in a study of shared clonotypes between healthy human individuals. Assay: immunoSEQ multiplex PCR; the TCRdb copy retains only in-frame clones and omits some. The sample has about 2 million clones; 90% to 95% are singletons. Sequencing used naive CD4+ T cells sorted from blood. Subset noted: CD45RA+ positively selected. Receptor source: a man between 18 and 29 years old in good health.

This clone was detected only once. This chain connects TRBV7-9 to TRBJ2-1; D not certain. V was trimmed by 5 bases and J by 7 bases, leaving 6 bases between them. The CDR3 has 11 residues. Germline CDR1 is SEHNR and CDR2 is FQNEAQ (reference sequence). The CDR3 region is CASSPRNEQFF. DNA for the CDR3: TGTGCCAGCAGCCCTAGGAATGAGCAGTTCTTC.

The rearrangement links TRBV28 to TRBJ1-6; TRBD1 aligns across 7 bases. V trimming: 3 bases; J trimming: 7 bases; junction bases outside the gene matches: 6. Germline-derived CDR1 and CDR2 are MDHEN and SYDVKM. The CDR3 contains 15 residues. CDR3 sequence reads: CASSFFDRENSPLHF. CDR3 nucleotides: TGTGCCAGCAGTTTTTTCGACAGGGAAAATTCACCCCTCCACTTT.

CDR3 region: CATAGYEQYF. The CDR3, as DNA: TGTGCCACTGCAGGGTACGAGCAGTACTTC. The chain combines TRBV6-1 with TRBJ2-7, with D possibly matching TRBD1 (5 bases). The germline V gene encodes CDR1 MNHNS and CDR2 SASEGT. There are 10 residues in the CDR3. Trimming pared 10 bases from V and 4 bases from J, leaving 8 bases between.

This chain connects TRBV5-7 to TRBJ2-1, with D possibly matching TRBD2 (6 bases). TRBV5-7 is placed among ORFs of uncertain function. V was pared by 3 bases and J by 0 bases, with 16 bases between. CDR3 size: 17 residues. This chain's CDR3 is CASSSPRGPCSYNEQFF. CDR3 DNA: TGTGCCAGCAGCTCCCCGCGGGGTCCATGCTCCTACAATGAGCAGTTCTTC.

The V gene is TRBV6-5, the J gene TRBJ2-7; tentative D call: TRBD1 (6 bases). This CDR3 region has 14 residues. Germline V gives CDR1 MNHEY, CDR2 SVGAGI. V was pared by 4 bases and J by 7 bases, with 17 bases between. CDR3 sequence reads: CASSSTGHRREQYF. DNA of the CDR3: TGTGCCAGCAGTTCTACGGGACACCGAAGGGAGCAGTACTTC.

This chain uses TRBV25-1 with TRBJ1-2; D call uncertain. The germline V and J ends were trimmed by 3 bases and 2 bases, with 4 bases remaining between them. Germline V gene data show CDR1 as MGHDK and CDR2 as SYGVNS. The CDR3 consists of 12 residues. CDR3 coding DNA: TGTGCCAGCAGTGAGCTGAACTATGGCTACACCTTC. Protein sequence: CASSELNYGYTF.

The chain couples TRBV12-5 to TRBJ2-7; D not resolved. Trimming shortened V by 2 bases and J by 3 bases, and 17 bases separated the two germline ends. The CDR3 has 16 residues. CDR1 LGHNT and CDR2 FRNRAP come from the germline V gene. CDR3 sequence reads: CASGLRGGNWGYEQYF. CDR3 in DNA: TGTGCTAGTGGTTTGAGAGGCGGCAATTGGGGCTACGAGCAGTACTTC.

The rearrangement joins TRBV2 to TRBJ1-2; D is undetermined. Per the germline V gene, CDR1 is SNHLY and CDR2 is FYNNEI. V lost 2 bases and J lost 0, with 10 bases in between. The CDR3 has 15 amino acids. The CDR3: CASSEIGTSNYGYTF. In nucleotides, the CDR3 is TGTGCCAGCAGTGAAATCGGCACATCTAACTATGGCTACACCTTC. Filled out from reference TRBV2 and TRBJ1-2, the complete variable domain reads EPEVTQTPSHQVTQMGQEVILRCVPISNHLYFYWYRQILGQKVEFLVSFYNNEISEKSEIFDDQFSVERPDGSNFTLKIRSTKLEDSAMYFCASSEIGTSNYGYTFGSGTRLTVV.

This clone was counted only a few times. The chain uses TRBV27 and TRBJ2-4, with D unclear. The V end lost 5 bases, the J end lost 1 base, and 12 bases lay between the germline ends. This CDR3 is 15 amino acids long. Germline-derived CDR1 and CDR2 are MNHEY and SMNVEV (reference sequence). The DNA of the CDR3 is TGTGCCAGCAGTCCCCGGAATAGTGCCAAAAACATTCAGTACTTC. It specifies CASSPRNSAKNIQYF.

This clone came up a few times. The chain links TRBV30 to TRBJ2-6; unclear D gene. The CDR3 runs to 15 residues. V lost 3 bases to trimming and J lost 2 bases, with 11 bases between them. The V gene's germline CDR1 is GTSNPN and CDR2 SVGIG (reference sequence). As DNA, the CDR3 is TGTGCCTGGAGATCCACAGAGGCTGGGGCCAACGTCCTGACTTTC. As protein: CAWRSTEAGANVLTF. Filled out from reference TRBV30 and TRBJ2-6, the complete variable domain reads SQTIHQWPATLVQPVGSPLSLECTVEGTSNPNLYWYRQAAGRGLQLLFYSVGIGQISSEVPQNLSASRPQDRQFILSSKKLLLSDSGFYLCAWRSTEAGANVLTFGAGSRLTVL.

The chain employs TRBV4-2 and TRBJ2-1; D not certain. The CDR3 contains 14 residues. The germline gives CDR1 LGHNA, CDR2 YNFKEQ. V shed 8 bases and J shed 9 bases, with 20 bases lying between them. This CDR3 is CASAGSLSRGEQFF. The CDR3 DNA is TGTGCCAGCGCCGGCTCCCTCAGTCGTGGTGAGCAGTTCTTC.

This clone was picked up one time. The CDR3 DNA is TGTGCCAGCAGCTTAGCGGCAACAGAAAGGAATTCTGGCTACACCTTC. Protein product: CASSLAATERNSGYTF. V usage is TRBV7-9 and J usage is TRBJ1-2; no firm D call. V was trimmed by 0 bases and J by 7 bases, leaving 18 bases between them. The CDR3 has 16 amino acids. Germline V CDR1 and CDR2: SEHNR, FQNEAQ (reference sequence).

The chain recombines TRBV27 with TRBJ1-1; D uncertain. The CDR3 loop spans 15 amino acids. The germline V gene encodes CDR1 MNHEY and CDR2 SMNVEV (reference sequence). V lost 6 bases and J 1 base, leaving 15 bases between the germline ends. CDR3 amino acids: CASSEGPWSNTEAFF. As DNA, the CDR3 is TGTGCCAGCAGCGAAGGGCCATGGTCGAACACTGAAGCTTTCTTT.

The gene calls are TRBV30 and TRBJ2-7; tentatively, D is TRBD2 (5 bases). The V end was cut by 3 bases, the J end by 9 bases, with 12 bases between. This CDR3 spans 11 amino acids. Germline V lookup: CDR1 GTSNPN, CDR2 SVGIG (reference sequence). CDR3 DNA: TGTGCCTGGAGCCCAGAGGGCCGGCAGTACTTC. It specifies CAWSPEGRQYF.

As regards this clone: The same CDR3 can be traced to other DNA sequences in this sample. This chain connects TRBV7-9 to TRBJ2-2; D remains ambiguous. The CDR3 contains 12 residues. Germline-derived CDR1 and CDR2 are SEHNR and FQNEAQ (reference sequence). V shed 2 bases and J shed 5 bases, with 3 bases lying between them. The DNA for the CDR3 is TGTGCCAGCAGCTTAACGACCGGGGAGCTGTTTTTT. The encoded protein is CASSLTTGELFF.

V gene TRBV2 combines with J gene TRBJ2-7; 8 nucleotides match TRBD1. Germline CDR1 and CDR2: SNHLY and FYNNEI. V lost 4 bases and J lost 2; bases outside the gene matches: 13. The CDR3 contains 17 residues. The CDR3 DNA reads TGTGCCAGCAGTGTGCAGGGGGCCTCTACCTTTCCCTACGAGCAGTACTTC. Its protein product is CASSVQGASTFPYEQYF.

Only one count was recorded for this clone. The chain joins TRBV7-8 to TRBJ2-7; maybe TRBD1 (5 bases). V lost 1 base and J lost 3, with 22 bases in between. The CDR3 runs 18 residues. Germline V gene sequence: CDR1 SGHVS, CDR2 FQNEAQ. In DNA form, the CDR3 reads TGTGCCAGCAGCTTAGAGGGGATGGGTCCTGCGTGGTTCTACGAGCAGTACTTC. This encodes CASSLEGMGPAWFYEQYF.

A word on this clone: Different DNA sequences within this sample yield the same CDR3. The chain combines TRBV5-6 with TRBJ2-4; the D gene is possibly TRBD2 (6 bases). This CDR3 has 15 amino acids. The V gene lost 4 bases and the J gene lost 0 bases, with 11 bases spanning the gap. Germline values: CDR1 SGHDT, CDR2 YYEEEE. As DNA, the CDR3 is TGTGCCAGCAGCAGGAGGGGTCTAGCCAAAAACATTCAGTACTTC. Its protein is CASSRRGLAKNIQYF.

The rearrangement joins TRBV2 to TRBJ1-2, with TRBD1 matching over 8 bases. CDR1 is SNHLY and CDR2 is FYNNEI in the germline V gene. This CDR3 is 14 amino acids long. The V segment lost 0 bases and the J segment 6 bases; nucleotides outside the gene matches: 3. The CDR3, as DNA: TGTGCCAGCAGTGAAGCCGGACAGGGTAATGGCTACACCTTC. It yields the protein CASSEAGQGNGYTF.

The sample holds a few counts of this clone. The same CDR3 also results from other DNA sequences found in this sample. The chain combines TRBV18 with TRBJ1-5, with a weak D call TRBD1 (5 bases). The V end was cut by 5 bases, the J end by 4 bases, with 9 bases between. This CDR3 is built from 13 residues. Germline lookup yields CDR1 KGHSH and CDR2 LQKENI. DNA of the CDR3: TGTGCCAGCTCAATTGACAGTAATCAGCCCCAGCATTTT. Its protein is CASSIDSNQPQHF.

The chain recombines TRBV7-9 with TRBJ2-5; 9 bases are a match to TRBD2. The V gene's germline CDR1 is SEHNR and CDR2 FQNEAQ (reference sequence). The CDR3 is made up of 15 amino acids. The J segment lost 2 bases and the V segment lost 4 bases, leaving 5 bases of the junction unmatched. CDR3 amino acids: CASSSRLAAQETQYF. CDR3 in DNA: TGTGCCAGCAGCTCCCGACTAGCGGCACAAGAGACCCAGTACTTC.

This chain uses TRBV5-1 with TRBJ2-5; D is perhaps TRBD1 (5 bases). The CDR3 totals 13 residues. Germline assignment: CDR1 SGHRS and CDR2 YFSETQ. The ends were cut back, 4 bases at V and 3 bases at J, with 10 bases in the middle. The CDR3 DNA reads TGCGCCAGCAGCACGCAGGGTGAAGAGACCCAGTACTTC. It yields the protein CASSTQGEETQYF.

The chain combines TRBV7-2 with TRBJ2-5; 7 bases fit TRBD2. Germline trimming cut 3 bases from V and 1 base from J; bases unmatched to any gene: 2. The CDR3 sequence is 14 residues long. CDR1 is SGHTA and CDR2 is FQGNSA in the germline V gene. The CDR3 loop is CASSFSGLQETQYF. The CDR3 region has the DNA TGTGCCAGCAGCTTTAGCGGGCTCCAAGAGACCCAGTACTTC.

Of note for this clone: The sample holds other DNA sequences that translate to the same CDR3. The CDR3 region has the DNA TGCGCCAGCAGCTTGTCAGGGGCTGGTGAGACCCAGTACTTC. Encoded protein: CASSLSGAGETQYF. This chain joins TRBV5-1 and TRBJ2-5; a possible D gene is TRBD1 (6 bases). Germline CDR1 and CDR2: SGHRS and YFSETQ. Trimming took 1 base from V and 5 from J, leaving 12 bases between them. CDR3 length: 14 residues.

The chain has TRBV29-1 and TRBJ2-3; the D gene is possibly TRBD1 (6 bases). The CDR3 runs to 13 residues. V was cut by 3 bases and J by 5 bases, with 12 bases left in between. CDR1 is SQVTM and CDR2 is ANQGSEA in the germline V gene. CDR3 region: CSVDAGAIDTQYF. The CDR3 DNA sequence: TGCAGCGTTGATGCAGGGGCTATAGATACGCAGTATTTT.

V is TRBV5-4 and J is TRBJ2-7; D may match TRBD1 or TRBD2 (5 bases each). Germline V lookup: CDR1 SGHNT, CDR2 YYREEE (reference sequence). The CDR3 runs 13 residues. V shed 3 bases and J shed 2 bases, with 9 bases lying between them. This CDR3 reads CASSSGRTYEQYF. The CDR3 DNA reads as TGTGCCAGCAGCTCAGGGAGAACCTACGAGCAGTACTTC.

The V call is TRBV30, the J call TRBJ2-1; D gene unclear. The V gene lost 5 bases and the J gene lost 4 bases, with 15 bases spanning the gap. This CDR3 region has 14 residues. The germline V gene has CDR1 GTSNPN and CDR2 SVGIG (reference sequence). Here the CDR3 reads CAWEPGLTYNEQFF. As DNA, the CDR3 is TGTGCCTGGGAACCGGGTCTGACTTACAATGAGCAGTTCTTC.

J is TRBJ1-1 and V is TRBV6-1; TRBD1 aligns across 9 bases. V lost 7 bases to trimming and J lost 3 bases; unmatched junction nucleotides: 6. The CDR3 length is 14 residues. Germline V gives CDR1 MNHNS, CDR2 SASEGT. This CDR3 reads CASTTRTGDTEAFF. Here the CDR3 DNA reads TGTGCCAGCACCACGAGGACAGGGGACACTGAAGCTTTCTTT.

A single count supports this clone. The DNA of the CDR3 is TGTGCCAGCAGTGAACGATTCGGGGGGCCCACTGAAGCTTTCTTT. The encoded protein is CASSERFGGPTEAFF. The genes are TRBV6-1 and TRBJ1-1; D is possibly TRBD1 (6 bases). The V gene's germline CDR1 is MNHNS and CDR2 SASEGT. The CDR3 runs 15 residues. Trimming left V 2 bases short and J 4 bases short, with 14 bases between.

V usage is TRBV30 and J usage is TRBJ2-1; D perhaps matches TRBD1 (6 bases). V dropped 0 bases and J dropped 3 bases, with 12 bases sitting between them. The CDR3 runs to 15 residues. The germline V gene has CDR1 GTSNPN and CDR2 SVGIG (reference sequence). CDR3 residues: CAWSVGRGVYNEQFF. The CDR3 nucleotides are TGTGCCTGGAGTGTAGGCAGGGGCGTCTACAATGAGCAGTTCTTC.